This is a list of T cell receptor beta chains from one sample in a study of blood T cell repertoires in COVID-19. Profiling relied on immunoSEQ multiplex PCR, and the TCRdb table lists in-frame clones only, not all of them. The data contain about 40,000 clones, over 75% of them singletons. Input material: peripheral blood. These receptors came from a human donor in a cohort sampled during active COVID-19. Both conserved end residues are part of each CDR3. A D gene is named only where the DNA matches it firmly. A clone size is listed for some rows: how often the clone was seen (once, few, many), or a class if it is expanded.

d_gene	j_gene	abundance	v_gene	CDR3aa	CDR3nt
.	TRBJ1-5	.	TRBV30	CAWSVRGTESNQPQHF	TGTGCCTGGAGTGTACGCGGGACGGAGAGCAATCAGCCCCAGCATTTT
.	TRBJ2-7	.	TRBV3-1/TRBV3-2	CASSYQRYGVRSEQYF	TGTGCCAGCAGCTATCAAAGGTACGGGGTCCGTAGCGAGCAGTACTTC
.	TRBJ2-7	.	TRBV12-5	CASGLVGGDSYEQYF	TGTGCTAGTGGTTTGGTAGGAGGGGATTCCTACGAGCAGTACTTC
.	TRBJ1-1	.	TRBV5-1	CASSFEGNTEAFF	TGCGCCAGCAGCTTTGAGGGGAACACTGAAGCTTTCTTT
.	TRBJ1-2	once	TRBV29-1	CSALYSGAHSYTF	TGCAGCGCCCTTTATTCAGGGGCCCATAGCTACACCTTC
.	TRBJ2-7	.	TRBV29-1	CSAARGSYEQYF	TGCAGCGCCGCCAGGGGCTCCTACGAGCAGTACTTC
TRBD1	TRBJ2-7	.	TRBV2	CASSLRGTGSYEQYF	TGTGCCAGCAGCCTCAGGGGGACAGGGTCCTACGAGCAGTACTTC
.	TRBJ2-7	once	TRBV30	CAWSVGQTGSYEQYF	TGTGCCTGGAGTGTCGGGCAAACCGGGAGCTACGAGCAGTACTTC
TRBD2	TRBJ2-5	.	TRBV19	CASSLGQGGLLTQYF	TGTGCCAGTAGCCTGGGGCAGGGAGGGTTGTTGACCCAGTACTTC
.	TRBJ2-3	once	TRBV11-1	CASSIGGPGDTQYF	TGTGCCAGCAGCATCGGGGGGCCGGGAGATACGCAGTATTTT
TRBD2	TRBJ2-3	.	TRBV7-9	CASSLRSGGAQDTQYF	TGTGCCAGCAGCCTTCGTAGCGGGGGGGCCCAAGATACGCAGTATTTT
TRBD1	TRBJ2-3	.	TRBV6-5	CASSNTGADTQYF	TGTGCCAGCAGTAATACAGGGGCAGATACGCAGTATTTT
.	TRBJ2-2	.	TRBV2	CASSERVLAANTGELFF	TGTGCCAGCAGTGAACGGGTGCTAGCAGCGAACACCGGGGAGCTGTTTTTT
TRBD2	TRBJ2-3	.	TRBV5-6	CASSQAGGDADTQYF	TGTGCCAGCAGCCAAGCGGGGGGGGACGCAGATACGCAGTATTTT
TRBD2	TRBJ2-5	.	TRBV7-7	CASSRSGGGQETQYF	TGTGCTAGCAGTCGGAGCGGGGGGGGTCAAGAGACCCAGTACTTC
TRBD1	TRBJ2-5	.	TRBV7-9	CASSFGTGQGAQETQYF	TGTGCCAGCAGCTTTGGGACGGGACAGGGGGCGCAGGAGACCCAGTACTTC